Following are 28 T cell receptor beta chains from one sample sequenced in a study of low-dose radiotherapy and immunotherapy resistance in tumors. TRAV- and TRBV-specific primers, spanning alpha and beta chains, primed first-strand cDNA. The authors ran about 21 PCR cycles to amplify TCRs with a constant-region primer and V-primer adapter. In TCRdb, the reads were re-called with MiXCR into one record per CDR3 protein. The sample holds some 38,000 distinct CDR3 sequences; about 20% are singletons and the top ten take 9.2%. Time point of the sample: after trial treatment. Treatment: LDRT plus nivolumab, ipilimumab, low-dose cyclophosphamide and aspirin (RACIN trial). The source material was PBMCs, sampled after low-dose radiotherapy plus immunotherapy. The receptors shown here come from a female donor with ovarian cancer.

At least ten counts were recorded for this clonotype. V gene TRBV7-3 combines with J gene TRBJ2-1; D might be TRBD2 (7 bases). Trimming took 5 bases from V and 10 from J, leaving 15 bases between them. There are 13 residues in the CDR3. CDR1 is SGHTA and CDR2 is FQGTGA in the germline V gene. CDR3 nucleotide sequence: TGTGCCAGCAGCGCCGGGGGGCCCGGGGAGCAGTTCTTC. This encodes CASSAGGPGEQFF.

This clonotype was observed many times. The V and J genes are TRBV6-1 and TRBJ1-1, with D tentatively TRBD1 (5 bases). Per germline, CDR1 MNHNS and CDR2 SASEGT. There are 16 residues in the CDR3. V lost 8 bases to trimming and J lost 0 bases, with 19 bases between them. CDR3 coding DNA: TGTGCCAGCCGCGAGGGACCAGGAACCCTGAACACTGAAGCTTTCTTT. As protein: CASREGPGTLNTEAFF.

This clonotype has ten or more counts. The chain recombines TRBV5-1 with TRBJ2-7; no definite D call. V gave up 0 bases and J gave up 5 bases, with 15 bases separating them. The CDR3 has 15 residues. Germline values: CDR1 SGHRS, CDR2 YFSETQ. The CDR3 region is CASSLVFGLPHEQYF. The CDR3 DNA reads TGCGCCAGCAGCTTGGTTTTCGGCCTCCCCCACGAGCAGTACTTC.

This clonotype was picked up many times. This rearrangement joins TRBV7-2 to TRBJ2-2; 8 bases are shared with TRBD2. The V segment lost 5 bases and the J segment 4 bases; nucleotides outside the gene matches: 6. Germline values: CDR1 SGHTA, CDR2 FQGNSA. The CDR3 is 15 residues long. CDR3 residues: CASSRGSGGTGELFF. CDR3 sequence (DNA): TGTGCCAGCAGCCGGGGGAGCGGGGGCACCGGGGAGCTGTTTTTT.

This clonotype is medium-sized by share. The chain carries TRBV5-1 and TRBJ2-1; 9 bases agree with TRBD1. This CDR3 region has 14 residues. V gave up 1 base and J gave up 6 bases; unmatched junction bases: 2. Looked up from germline, CDR1 is SGHRS and CDR2 is YFSETQ. CDR3 region: CASSLRDRANEQFF. The DNA of the CDR3 is TGCGCCAGCAGCTTGCGGGACAGGGCCAATGAGCAGTTCTTC. The variable domain in full, with the rest retrieved from reference TRBV5-1 and TRBJ2-1, is KAGVTQTPRYLIKTRGQQVTLSCSPISGHRSVSWYQQTPGQGLQFLFEYFSETQRNKGNFPGRFSGRQFSNSRSEMNVSTLELGDSALYLCASSLRDRANEQFFGPGTRLTVL.

This clonotype has ten or more counts. The chain carries TRBV20-1 and TRBJ2-1; TRBD2 aligns across 7 bases. Germline-derived CDR1 and CDR2 are DFQATT and SNEGSKA (reference sequence). This CDR3 is 13 amino acids long. With V trimmed by 3 bases and J by 2 bases, 1 base remained unmatched. The CDR3 DNA reads as TGCAGTGCTAGCGGGGGGACCTACAATGAGCAGTTCTTC. This encodes CSASGGTYNEQFF.

This clonotype was seen ten or more times. The genes are TRBV30 and TRBJ1-2; no firm D call. The length of the CDR3 is 10 residues. Germline loops: CDR1 GTSNPN, CDR2 SVGIG (reference sequence). V was pared by 2 bases and J by 2 bases, with 0 bases between. CDR3 in DNA: TGTGCCTGGAGTAACTATGGCTACACCTTC. This sequence encodes CAWSNYGYTF.

This clonotype was counted a few times. The DNA of the CDR3 is TGTGCCAGCAGCCACTCGGGATGGGTGCTAGCCTCCGGGGAGCTGTTTTTT. Its translation: CASSHSGWVLASGELFF. The rearrangement links TRBV4-2 to TRBJ2-2; a possible D gene is TRBD2 (5 bases). The germline V gene has CDR1 LGHNA and CDR2 YNFKEQ. Trimming took off 3 bases at V and 6 bases at J, with 20 bases between the two ends. CDR3 length: 17 residues.

The chain couples TRBV5-1 to TRBJ2-3; 8 bases match TRBD1. The CDR3 is 14 amino acids. In germline, CDR1 is SGHRS, CDR2 YFSETQ. The ends lost 7 bases at V and 5 bases at J; junction bases unmatched: 9. The CDR3 here is CASRKDRARDTQYF. The CDR3 DNA is TGCGCCAGCCGGAAGGACAGGGCCCGAGATACGCAGTATTTT. The variable domain in full, with the rest retrieved from reference TRBV5-1 and TRBJ2-3, is KAGVTQTPRYLIKTRGQQVTLSCSPISGHRSVSWYQQTPGQGLQFLFEYFSETQRNKGNFPGRFSGRQFSNSRSEMNVSTLELGDSALYLCASRKDRARDTQYFGPGTRLTVL.

Ten or more counts support this clonotype. The chain recombines TRBV7-6 with TRBJ2-7; D gene ambiguous. This CDR3 has 15 amino acids. The V and J ends lost 5 bases and 0 bases respectively, with 14 bases between them. Germline-derived CDR1 and CDR2 are SGHVS and FNYEAQ. In nucleotides, the CDR3 is TGTGCCAGCAGCGTCGGGCCAGCCGTCTCCTACGAGCAGTACTTC. Translation gives CASSVGPAVSYEQYF. Based on the CDR3 plus reference TRBV7-6 and TRBJ2-7, the full variable domain is GAGVSQSPRYKVTKRGQDVALRCDPISGHVSLYWYRQALGQGPEFLTYFNYEAQQDKSGLPNDRFSAERPEGSISTLTIQRTEQRDSAMYRCASSVGPAVSYEQYFGPGTRLTVT.

This clonotype has ten or more counts. The rearrangement links TRBV30 to TRBJ1-1; D not resolved. The V end was cut by 4 bases, the J end by 0 bases, with 6 bases between. The CDR3 has 12 amino acids. CDR1 GTSNPN and CDR2 SVGIG come from the germline V gene (reference sequence). The CDR3 spells CAWKQMNTEAFF. The CDR3 DNA reads as TGTGCCTGGAAACAGATGAACACTGAAGCTTTCTTT.

The V and J genes are TRBV12-3 or TRBV12-4 and TRBJ2-1, with 7 bases identical to TRBD1. Trimming cost V 7 bases and J 4 bases; bases outside gene matches: 7. CDR3 length: 14 residues. CDR3 DNA: TGTGCCAGCACCTCACAGGGGCTATACAATGAGCAGTTCTTC. Residues: CASTSQGLYNEQFF.

This clonotype has ten or more counts. The chain carries TRBV2 and TRBJ2-5; 8 bases align to TRBD1. CDR1 and CDR2 from the germline V gene are SNHLY and FYNNEI. The CDR3 covers 18 residues. Trimming took 4 bases from V and 5 from J; bases not matched to a gene: 18. As DNA, the CDR3 is TGTGCCAGCAGTGCGGTCCGAAAAGGGACAGGTCGGGGGGAGACCCAGTACTTC. This sequence encodes CASSAVRKGTGRGETQYF.

Note on this clonotype: A far larger clone is only one base removed, so a read error is likely. This sequence joins TRBV28 and TRBJ1-2; TRBD1 aligns across 8 bases. This CDR3 has 15 amino acids. The germline gives CDR1 MDHEN, CDR2 SYDVKM. CDR3 nucleotide sequence: TGTGACAGCGGAAACCCGCAGGGGGCTTCTAGTGGCTACACCTTC. Encoded protein: CDSGNPQGASSGYTF.

Ten or more counts support this clonotype. This chain's CDR3 is CASTPSGSGSPLHF. The CDR3 DNA is TGCGCCAGCACCCCGTCGGGCTCCGGTTCACCCCTCCACTTT. The chain employs TRBV5-1 and TRBJ1-6; D unresolved. V shed 6 bases and J shed 9 bases, with 16 bases lying between them. The CDR3 sequence is 14 residues long. Germline-derived CDR1 and CDR2 are SGHRS and YFSETQ.

This clonotype was seen at least ten times. The genes are TRBV24-1 and TRBJ2-2; 7 bases are shared with TRBD2. The V gene's germline CDR1 is KGHDR and CDR2 SFDVKD. The V and J ends lost 7 bases and 2 bases, in that order; junction bases with no gene match: 3. There are 14 residues in the CDR3. The DNA of the CDR3 is TGTGCCACCAGCCAGACTAGCAACACCGGGGAGCTGTTTTTT. Protein product: CATSQTSNTGELFF.

Remarks on this clonotype: A far larger clone is just one base off, so this is likely a read error. This chain links TRBV4-1 with TRBJ2-7; no reliable D call. Germline CDR1 MGHRA, CDR2 YSYEKL. The CDR3 is made up of 16 amino acids. V dropped 1 base and J dropped 7 bases, with 20 bases sitting between them. As DNA, the CDR3 is TGCGCCAGCAGCCAAGTTAATCTAGTATCCTACAATGAGCAGTACTTC. It translates to CASSQVNLVSYNEQYF.

Comment on this clonotype: This may be a read error, as it is one base from a much larger clone. The chain links TRBV30 to TRBJ2-7; 14 bases align to TRBD2. Trimming cost V 6 bases and J 4 bases; bases outside gene matches: 5. Germline V lookup: CDR1 GTSNPN, CDR2 SVGIG (reference sequence). The CDR3 is made up of 14 amino acids. In nucleotides, the CDR3 is TGTGCCTGCAGGGGACTAGCGGGGGCATACGAGCAGTACTTC. This encodes CACRGLAGAYEQYF.

This clonotype was observed a handful of times. J is TRBJ2-3 and V is TRBV28; 9 bases line up with TRBD2. Germline loops: CDR1 MDHEN, CDR2 SYDVKM. The CDR3 runs to 16 residues. The trim removed 5 bases at V and 0 bases at J, leaving 6 bases unmatched. This chain's CDR3 is CASSPGTSTSTDTQYF. The CDR3 coding sequence is TGTGCCAGCAGTCCCGGGACTAGCACTAGCACAGATACGCAGTATTTT.

Ten or more counts support this clonotype. The chain carries TRBV18 and TRBJ1-1; 7 bases are a match to TRBD1. The CDR3 extends over 14 amino acids. The germline gives CDR1 KGHSH, CDR2 LQKENI. V was clipped by 3 bases and J by 8 bases; unmatched bases: 9. This CDR3 is CASSPKTGIGEAFF. Here the CDR3 DNA reads TGTGCCAGCTCACCTAAGACAGGGATTGGGGAAGCTTTCTTT. Full variable domain (missing parts from reference TRBV18 and TRBJ1-1): NAGVMQNPRHLVRRRGQEARLRCSPMKGHSHVYWYRQLPEEGLKFMVYLQKENIIDESGMPKERFSAEFPKEGPSILRIQQVVRGDSAAYFCASSPKTGIGEAFFGQGTRLTVV.

This clonotype appeared many times. V gene TRBV4-2 combines with J gene TRBJ2-2, with a possible D match to TRBD2 (7 bases). Trimming took off 4 bases at V and 6 bases at J, with 15 bases between the two ends. Germline lookup yields CDR1 LGHNA and CDR2 YNFKEQ. CDR3 size: 15 residues. CDR3 bases: TGTGCCAGCAGCCGCAATGGGGGGGCGGCCGGGGAGCTGTTTTTT. Its translation: CASSRNGGAAGELFF.

This clonotype came up many times. The V call is TRBV7-3, the J call TRBJ2-1; the match to TRBD2 covers 14 bases. The CDR3 sequence is 17 residues long. Germline trimming cut 5 bases from V and 9 bases from J; bases unmatched to any gene: 12. CDR1 and CDR2 (germline): SGHTA, FQGTGA. CDR3 region: CASSQRTGTSGRAEQFF. The CDR3 DNA reads as TGTGCCAGCAGCCAGAGAACGGGGACTAGCGGGAGAGCTGAGCAGTTCTTC.

This chain joins TRBV14 and TRBJ2-4; D possibly corresponds to TRBD1 (6 bases). The CDR3 has 14 amino acids. V dropped 1 base and J dropped 8 bases, with 12 bases sitting between them. Germline assignment: CDR1 SGHDN and CDR2 FVKESK. In nucleotides, the CDR3 is TGTGCCAGCAGCCAAGCAGGGGCCGGGGACATTCAGTACTTC. It specifies CASSQAGAGDIQYF.

With regard to this clonotype: This sequence is one base from a far larger clone and is likely a read error. The chain combines TRBV13 with TRBJ2-1, with a weak D call TRBD2 (6 bases). Germline V gene data show CDR1 as PRHDT and CDR2 as FYEKMQ (reference sequence). With 1 base removed from V and 0 bases from J, the gap between germline ends came to 25 bases. This CDR3 contains 21 residues. CDR3 amino acids: CASSLAAPWGVGSSSYNEQFF. The CDR3 DNA reads TGTGCCAGCAGCTTAGCGGCGCCGTGGGGGGTCGGTTCCAGCTCCTACAATGAGCAGTTCTTC.

This clonotype is judged medium-sized. The chain links TRBV5-1 to TRBJ2-1; unclear D gene. V was pared by 0 bases and J by 7 bases, with 11 bases between. Looked up from germline, CDR1 is SGHRS and CDR2 is YFSETQ. The CDR3 contains 14 residues. The CDR3 DNA follows: TGCGCCAGCAGCTTGGCCGGCTCAGGAAATGAGCAGTTCTTC. It translates to CASSLAGSGNEQFF.

The chain is built from TRBV5-1 and TRBJ2-7; D is possibly TRBD1 (5 bases). The CDR3 extends over 13 amino acids. Trimming cost V 0 bases and J 6 bases, with 10 bases left between them. The germline V gene has CDR1 SGHRS and CDR2 YFSETQ. CDR3 protein: CASSLVGAGEQYF. In DNA, the CDR3 is TGCGCCAGCAGCTTGGTAGGGGCCGGCGAGCAGTACTTC.

The V call is TRBV19, the J call TRBJ1-6; D is undetermined. Germline CDR1 is LNHDA and CDR2 is SQIVND (reference sequence). V gave up 5 bases and J gave up 3 bases, with 14 bases separating them. The CDR3 length is 16 residues. This CDR3 is CASSSRSANYNSPLHF. The DNA of the CDR3 is TGTGCCAGTAGTTCCCGTTCCGCCAACTATAATTCACCCCTCCACTTT. The full variable domain, with the rest looked up from reference TRBV19 and TRBJ1-6, is DGGITQSPKYLFRKEGQNVTLSCEQNLNHDAMYWYRQDPGQGLRLIYYSQIVNDFQKGDIAEGYSVSREKKESFPLTVTSAQKNPTAFYLCASSSRSANYNSPLHFGNGTRLTVT.

In this sample, this clonotype turned up many times. The V call is TRBV7-9, the J call TRBJ1-6; TRBD1 matches at 8 bases. This CDR3 has 15 residues. Trimming removed 5 bases from V and 4 bases from J; junction bases left unmatched: 4. Germline V gives CDR1 SEHNR, CDR2 FQNEAQ (reference sequence). The CDR3 region is CASSGGQVYNSPLHF. CDR3 nucleotides: TGTGCCAGCAGCGGGGGACAGGTTTATAATTCACCCCTCCACTTT.